These 23 T cell receptor beta chains were sequenced from one sample in a study of T cells in localized non-small cell lung cancer. Data came from immunoSEQ multiplex PCR; TCRdb stores just in-frame clones and leaves some out. This table holds 3,500 to 5,000 clones, less than 40% found once. The input for sequencing was lung tumor tissue, taken before any cancer treatment. These receptors were obtained from a male donor aged 60 or over with stage III lung adenocarcinoma.

The V call is TRBV18, the J call TRBJ1-2; a possible D gene is TRBD1 (6 bases). This CDR3 is 13 amino acids long. Trimming cost V 3 bases and J 3 bases, with 8 bases left between them. The germline V gene encodes CDR1 KGHSH and CDR2 LQKENI. Here the CDR3 reads CASSPRGDYGYTF. CDR3 coding DNA: TGTGCCAGCTCACCTAGGGGGGACTATGGCTACACCTTC.

The chain employs TRBV9 and TRBJ1-1, with 10 bases aligning to TRBD1. There are 12 residues in the CDR3. The ends lost 10 bases at V and 3 bases at J; junction bases unmatched: 3. CDR1 is SGDLS, CDR2 YYNGEE, per germline. CDR3: CAGTGEYTEAFF. The CDR3 coding sequence is TGTGCCGGGACAGGGGAATACACTGAAGCTTTCTTT.

For the CDR3, the DNA is TGTGCCAGCAGTACACGAGAGGACAGGGGGCAGGGCACAGATACGCAGTATTTT. Residues: CASSTREDRGQGTDTQYF. This chain links TRBV6-8 with TRBJ2-3; 11 bases match TRBD1. Germline CDR1 is MNHGY and CDR2 is SAAAGT. Germline trimming cut 5 bases from V and 1 base from J; bases unmatched to any gene: 11. This CDR3 contains 18 residues.

The rearrangement joins TRBV4-1 to TRBJ1-1; no firm D call. Per the germline V gene, CDR1 is MGHRA and CDR2 is YSYEKL. Trimming pared 4 bases from V and 0 bases from J, leaving 12 bases between. This CDR3 contains 15 residues. CDR3 bases: TGCGCCAGCAGCCTGTCGGGGAGTTTGAACACTGAAGCTTTCTTT. Translated: CASSLSGSLNTEAFF.

This clone was counted only a few times. The chain has TRBV14 and TRBJ1-6; D not certain. CDR1 SGHDN and CDR2 FVKESK come from the germline V gene. Trimming shortened V by 1 base and J by 6 bases, and 4 bases separated the two germline ends. This CDR3 comprises 13 residues. As DNA, the CDR3 is TGTGCCAGCAGCCAAGTGGGTAATTCACCCCTCCACTTT. Residues: CASSQVGNSPLHF.

The J gene is TRBJ1-1, the V gene TRBV6-8; D is unclear. The CDR3 contains 14 residues. Germline-derived CDR1 and CDR2 are MNHGY and SAAAGT. Trimming pared 7 bases from V and 3 bases from J, leaving 15 bases between. CDR3 amino acids: CASTATRLYTEAFF. CDR3 nucleotides: TGTGCCAGCACCGCCACACGACTATACACTGAAGCTTTCTTT.

The rearrangement uses TRBV10-2 and TRBJ2-7; 9 nucleotides align to TRBD1. Germline trimming cut 10 bases from V and 3 bases from J; bases unmatched to any gene: 7. Per the germline V gene, CDR1 is WSHSY and CDR2 is SAAADI. The CDR3 runs 13 residues. The CDR3 DNA reads as TGCGCCACCCGACAGGGGGTAAGCTACGAGCAGTACTTC. Protein: CATRQGVSYEQYF.

This clone qualifies as medium-sized (0.01 to 0.1%). The rearrangement joins TRBV11-3 to TRBJ2-1, with a weak D call TRBD2 (5 bases). Germline CDR1 is SGHNT and CDR2 is YENEEA. V lost 2 bases and J 1 base, leaving 12 bases between the germline ends. CDR3 length: 16 amino acids. In nucleotides, the CDR3 is TGTGCCAGCAGCTTAACAACTAGGCATTCCTACAATGAGCAGTTCTTC. Its translation is CASSLTTRHSYNEQFF.

The gene calls are TRBV2 and TRBJ2-1, with 11 bases that match TRBD1. Germline V gene sequence: CDR1 SNHLY, CDR2 FYNNEI. Germline trimming cut 6 bases from V and 0 bases from J; bases unmatched to any gene: 13. This CDR3 has 19 amino acids. CDR3 coding DNA: TGTGCCAGCAGCCATTGGGACAGGGGGGGAATTCTCTCCTACAATGAGCAGTTCTTC. Translated, it gives CASSHWDRGGILSYNEQFF.

The chain recombines TRBV5-1 with TRBJ2-5; 8 bases agree with TRBD2. The length of the CDR3 is 16 residues. CDR1 SGHRS and CDR2 YFSETQ come from the germline V gene. After removal of 4 bases from V and 4 bases from J, the junction contained 12 bases not matched to a gene. The DNA for the CDR3 is TGCGCCAGCAGCCCGTCGGTAGGCAGCGGGGGAGAGACCCAGTACTTC. Translating it yields CASSPSVGSGGETQYF.

In its sample, this clone was seen a few times. The chain links TRBV9 to TRBJ1-1; D gene unclear. The CDR3 contains 14 residues. The V and J ends lost 4 bases and 4 bases respectively, with 14 bases between them. Germline CDR1 reads SGDLS; CDR2 reads YYNGEE. This CDR3 reads CASSPRVFGTEAFF. CDR3 DNA sequence: TGTGCCAGCAGCCCCCGAGTGTTCGGCACTGAAGCTTTCTTT.

This clone was observed a few times. The V and J genes are TRBV5-1 and TRBJ2-6; no definite D call. The CDR3 is made up of 18 amino acids. The germline V gene encodes CDR1 SGHRS and CDR2 YFSETQ. The V end was cut by 4 bases, the J end by 0 bases, with 17 bases between. The CDR3 region has the DNA TGCGCCAGCAGCCCGAGTTCCAGTCCTGTCTCTGGGGCCAACGTCCTGACTTTC. As protein: CASSPSSSPVSGANVLTF.

This chain uses TRBV14 with TRBJ2-2, with TRBD1 matching over 10 bases. Trimming took 0 bases from V and 6 from J; bases not matched to a gene: 22. The germline V gene has CDR1 SGHDN and CDR2 FVKESK. CDR3 length: 22 residues. CDR3 DNA: TGTGCCAGCAGCCAAGAGGGCCGCCGACAGGGGGCTATGGGCAGCAAAGCCGGGGAGCTGTTTTTT. It yields the protein CASSQEGRRQGAMGSKAGELFF.

This clone was counted only a few times. The chain recombines TRBV18 with TRBJ1-1, with TRBD1 matching over 9 bases. Germline loops: CDR1 KGHSH, CDR2 LQKENI. This CDR3 comprises 14 residues. The junction had 10 bases not matched to a gene; V was cut back by 3 bases and J by 11 bases. The CDR3 DNA follows: TGTGCCAGCTCACCGGGAAACAGGGGGCGGGAGGCTTTCTTT. Encoded protein: CASSPGNRGREAFF. The whole variable domain, remainder taken from reference TRBV18 and TRBJ1-1, is NAGVMQNPRHLVRRRGQEARLRCSPMKGHSHVYWYRQLPEEGLKFMVYLQKENIIDESGMPKERFSAEFPKEGPSILRIQQVVRGDSAAYFCASSPGNRGREAFFGQGTRLTVV.

About this clone itself: Mismatch with germline at one junction end may stem from a read error. The rearrangement uses TRBV19 and TRBJ1-2; TRBD1 matches at 11 bases. The CDR3 consists of 12 residues. Per germline, CDR1 LNHDA and CDR2 SQIVND (reference sequence). In DNA, the CDR3 is TGTGCCAATAGTTATGGACAGGGGGCATACACCTTC. Amino acids: CANSYGQGAYTF.

The V gene is TRBV19, the J gene TRBJ1-6; 8 bases line up with TRBD1. The germline CDR1 and CDR2 sequences are LNHDA and SQIVND (reference sequence). The CDR3 spans 20 residues. V gave up 3 bases and J gave up 0 bases; unmatched junction bases: 13. CDR3: CASSMGPRGQASSYNSPLHF. In DNA, the CDR3 is TGTGCCAGTAGTATGGGCCCGAGGGGACAGGCGAGCTCCTATAATTCACCCCTCCACTTT.

By share, this clone ranks as medium-sized (0.01 to 0.1%). This chain uses TRBV6-8 with TRBJ2-7; 13 bases match TRBD2. Germline assignment: CDR1 MNHGY and CDR2 SAAAGT. J was trimmed by 2 bases and V by 5 bases; bases with no gene match: 3. The CDR3 contains 15 residues. The CDR3 DNA reads as TGTGCCAGCAGTGAGGGACTAGCGGGGACCTACGAGCAGTACTTC. Amino acid sequence: CASSEGLAGTYEQYF.

This sequence joins TRBV19 and TRBJ2-7; weak D call: TRBD2 (6 bases). Germline-derived CDR1 and CDR2 are LNHDA and SQIVND (reference sequence). V dropped 1 base and J dropped 0 bases, with 13 bases sitting between them. This CDR3 comprises 16 residues. DNA for the CDR3: TGTGCCAGTAGTATAGTTGGGGGGACGAGCTCCTACGAGCAGTACTTC. Translation: CASSIVGGTSSYEQYF.

In its sample, this clone was seen a few times. This sequence joins TRBV11-3 and TRBJ1-1; TRBD1 agrees at 8 bases. Trimming took 4 bases from V and 6 from J; bases not matched to a gene: 7. CDR3 length: 14 amino acids. Per germline, CDR1 SGHNT and CDR2 YENEEA. The CDR3 is CASSSKDRAAEAFF. The DNA for the CDR3 is TGTGCCAGCAGCTCGAAGGACAGGGCAGCTGAAGCTTTCTTT.

V and J are TRBV19 and TRBJ1-4, with 10 bases matching TRBD1. The J segment lost 1 base and the V segment lost 7 bases, leaving 3 bases of the junction unmatched. The germline V gene has CDR1 LNHDA and CDR2 SQIVND (reference sequence). This CDR3 region has 15 residues. CDR3 nucleotide sequence: TGTGCCAGTATTGACAGGGGGCAAACTAATGAAAAACTGTTTTTT. Translated, it gives CASIDRGQTNEKLFF.

The chain couples TRBV30 to TRBJ1-5; a weak D match, TRBD1 (5 bases). This CDR3 region has 16 residues. V dropped 6 bases and J dropped 1 base, with 19 bases sitting between them. Per the germline V gene, CDR1 is GTSNPN and CDR2 is SVGIG (reference sequence). This CDR3 is CACGGGWGVSNQPQHF. DNA of the CDR3: TGTGCCTGCGGCGGGGGATGGGGGGTCAGCAATCAGCCCCAGCATTTT.

This clone was counted between two and nine times. The chain links TRBV18 to TRBJ2-7; TRBD1 aligns across 8 bases. J lost 2 bases, V lost 4 bases, and 7 bases had no gene match. The CDR3 totals 15 residues. CDR1 is KGHSH, CDR2 LQKENI, per germline. The DNA of the CDR3 is TGTGCCAGCTCACTCCCGGGACAGGCACCCTACGAGCAGTACTTC. Translating gives CASSLPGQAPYEQYF. Looking up the rest from reference TRBV18 and TRBJ2-7 gives the full variable domain: NAGVMQNPRHLVRRRGQEARLRCSPMKGHSHVYWYRQLPEEGLKFMVYLQKENIIDESGMPKERFSAEFPKEGPSILRIQQVVRGDSAAYFCASSLPGQAPYEQYFGPGTRLTVT.

Only a few counts were recorded for this clone. This chain joins TRBV7-6 and TRBJ2-2; D not resolved. The CDR3 sequence is 15 residues long. The germline V gene has CDR1 SGHVS and CDR2 FNYEAQ. V was clipped by 3 bases and J by 1 base, with 9 bases between them. As DNA, the CDR3 is TGTGCCAGCAGCTTGGCCGGCAGGAACACCGGGGAGCTGTTTTTT. It specifies CASSLAGRNTGELFF.